This is a list of T cell receptor beta chains from one sample in a study of breast tumors, draining lymph nodes, adjacent tissues. TCRdb re-called the multiplex PCR reads through MiXCR, storing one row per CDR3 protein. Found here are 60,000 to 75,000 distinct CDR3 sequences, 57% of them singletons; the top ten hold approximately 19%. Specimen: breast tumor tissue. Source of these receptors: a female donor with breast cancer. Some clones in this sample may be carry-over from other donors' samples. CDR3s include the opening cysteine and the closing phenylalanine or tryptophan. Each record gives: J gene, clone size, D gene, V gene, CDR3 length, CDR3 DNA, CDR3 protein. A D gene is named only where the DNA matches it firmly. The size entry is marked missing in some rows and otherwise reads once, few, many or a size class.

TRBJ1-4	many	NA	TRBV15	15	TGTGCCACCAGTCCCAACTCCGGGACATCTGAAAAACTGTTTTTT	CATSPNSGTSEKLFF
TRBJ1-2	many	NA	TRBV20-1	16	TGCAGTGCTAGAGTCAGCGGCGGGGCGGCTAACTATGGCTACACCTTC	CSARVSGGAANYGYTF
TRBJ2-3	NA	TRBD1	TRBV6-6	16	TGTGCCAGCAGTCAACAGGGGGCGGGAGCGGCAGATACGCAGTATTTT	CASSQQGAGAADTQYF
TRBJ1-5	NA	NA	TRBV7-3	15	TGTGCCAGCAGCTCCTCGGGCCGCAGGGATCAGCCCCAGCATTTT	CASSSSGRRDQPQHF
TRBJ2-1	NA	NA	TRBV20-1	12	TGCAGTGCTAGTCGGTCCCCCAATGAGCAGTTCTTC	CSASRSPNEQFF
TRBJ2-1	NA	NA	TRBV24-1	13	TGTGCCACCAGTGACCCTGTCTATTTTGAGCAGTTCTTC	CATSDPVYFEQFF
TRBJ2-3	many	TRBD2	TRBV30	14	TGTGCCTGGAGCACGGGCGGGAGAACAGATACGCAGTATTTT	CAWSTGGRTDTQYF
TRBJ2-5	many	TRBD1	TRBV7-8	13	TGTGCCAGCAGCTCGGCGACAGGGGAGACCCAGTACTTC	CASSSATGETQYF
TRBJ1-6	many	NA	TRBV7-6	16	TGTGCCAGCAGTTATTATCAGGGTCTTAATAATTCACCCCTCCACTTT	CASSYYQGLNNSPLHF
TRBJ2-1	once	TRBD2	TRBV4-2	15	TGTGCCAGCAGACCACTAGCGGGGGATCACAATGAGCAGTTCTTC	CASRPLAGDHNEQFF
TRBJ1-1	NA	NA	TRBV19	17	TGTGCCAGTAGCCCCAGGCGGGGTAAGGGTGGGAACACTGAAGCTTTCTTT	CASSPRRGKGGNTEAFF
TRBJ2-3	many	NA	TRBV4-3	16	TGCGCCAGCAGCCAAGACGGGGCGGAGAGTACAGATACGCAGTATTTT	CASSQDGAESTDTQYF
TRBJ1-1	many	NA	TRBV6-6	15	TGTGCCAGCAGTTACTCAGCAGGAGGTGAGACTGAAGCTTTCTTT	CASSYSAGGETEAFF
TRBJ1-5	many	NA	TRBV12-3/TRBV12-4	14	TGTGCCAGCAGTCGGGACGGTCACAATCAGCCCCAGCATTTT	CASSRDGHNQPQHF
TRBJ1-6	NA	NA	TRBV30	17	TGTGCCTGGAGTGTACCTGGACTGACCTGGAGTAATTCACCCCTCCACTTT	CAWSVPGLTWSNSPLHF
TRBJ1-5	NA	NA	TRBV20-1	14	TGCAGTGCTGGACGACAGGAGAGCAATCAGCCCCAGCATTTT	CSAGRQESNQPQHF
TRBJ2-5	NA	TRBD1	TRBV12-3/TRBV12-4	17	TGTGCCAGCAGTTTCTTAAGGCAGGGGGACAACCAAGAGACCCAGTACTTC	CASSFLRQGDNQETQYF
TRBJ2-7	medium-sized	TRBD2	TRBV7-2	15	TGTGCCAGCAGCCGCTCCCTAGCGGGAGTGTTCGAGCAGTACTTC	CASSRSLAGVFEQYF
TRBJ1-4	NA	NA	TRBV20-1	13	TGCAGTGCAGGGTACAGGGACGGTGAAAAACTGTTTTTT	CSAGYRDGEKLFF
TRBJ1-5	many	NA	TRBV6-1	17	TGTGCCAGCAGTGAAAAAAGGGGGAAGGTTGGCAATCAGCCCCAGCATTTT	CASSEKRGKVGNQPQHF
TRBJ2-1	NA	TRBD2	TRBV2	13	TGTGCCAGCAGTGTGGGGGAGGGCTATGAGCAGTTCTTC	CASSVGEGYEQFF
TRBJ2-5	many	NA	TRBV7-9	15	TGTGCCAGCAGCTTAGAGGGCCAGCCAGGAGAGACCCAGTACTTC	CASSLEGQPGETQYF
TRBJ2-7	many	TRBD1	TRBV5-6	16	TGTGCCAGCAGCTCCGCCGGGACAGGATTATCCTACGAGCAGTACTTC	CASSSAGTGLSYEQYF
TRBJ2-7	many	NA	TRBV2	14	TGTGCCAGCAGTGAAGGTCTTAGGGGATACGAGCAGTACTTC	CASSEGLRGYEQYF
TRBJ2-1	once	TRBD2	TRBV10-3	13	TGTGCCATCAGTGGGACTAGCGGGAGGGATGCGCTCTTC	CAISGTSGRDALF
TRBJ2-7	NA	TRBD2	TRBV20-1	17	TGCAGTGCCTTACCACCCACTTGGACTAGCGGGAGGGCTAAGCAGTACTTC	CSALPPTWTSGRAKQYF
TRBJ2-3	NA	TRBD1	TRBV12-3/TRBV12-4	15	TGTGCCAGCAGCAAGGGACAGGGAGGCACAGATACGCAGTATTTT	CASSKGQGGTDTQYF
TRBJ2-7	many	NA	TRBV6-2/TRBV6-3	15	TGTGCCAGCAGTCCTCCGAGGGTTGCCGCCTACGAGCAGTACTTC	CASSPPRVAAYEQYF
TRBJ2-2	NA	NA	TRBV18	15	TGTGCCAGCTCACCATTATCCGGGGTATTCGGGGAGCTGTTTTTT	CASSPLSGVFGELFF
TRBJ1-6	NA	TRBD1	TRBV7-2	13	TGTGCCAGCAGCGACAGGGGTGGGTCACCCCTCCACTTT	CASSDRGGSPLHF
TRBJ2-3	NA	TRBD2	TRBV28	14	TGTGCCAGCAGTTTGAGCATGTTAGCGGGTACGCAGTATTTT	CASSLSMLAGTQYF
TRBJ1-3	NA	TRBD1	TRBV20-1	14	TGCAGTGCTAGAGAGGTAGGGGGCGGAAACACCATATATTTT	CSAREVGGGNTIYF
TRBJ2-6	many	NA	TRBV6-6	16	TGTGCCAGCAGTCACTCGAGGAGCTCTGGGGCCAACGTCCTGACTTTC	CASSHSRSSGANVLTF
TRBJ1-5	NA	NA	TRBV20-1	13	TGCAGTGCTAGAACAGGGAGGAATCAGCCCCAGCATTTT	CSARTGRNQPQHF
TRBJ2-3	many	TRBD2	TRBV30	14	TGTGCCTGCAAACTAGCGGGAGTGGGTTATACGCAGTATTTT	CACKLAGVGYTQYF
TRBJ1-2	NA	TRBD1	TRBV29-1	14	TGCAGCGTTGCCAGGGGGGGCTTGGACTATGGCTACACCTTC	CSVARGGLDYGYTF
TRBJ1-2	NA	NA	TRBV20-1	12	TGCAGTGCTAGAACTGGGACCTTTGGCTACACCTTC	CSARTGTFGYTF
TRBJ2-3	NA	NA	TRBV20-1	13	TGCAGTGCTAGAGTGAGAAATACAGATACGCAGTATTTT	CSARVRNTDTQYF
TRBJ2-3	many	NA	TRBV19	13	TGTGCCAGTAGTATGAGGCAGTTAGATACGCAGTATTTT	CASSMRQLDTQYF
TRBJ1-3	many	NA	TRBV19	14	TGTGCCAGTAGACAGGCCTCCTCTGGAAACACCATATATTTT	CASRQASSGNTIYF
TRBJ1-2	many	TRBD1	TRBV20-1	13	TGCAGTCCCGAGGACAGGGGGAGAAATGGCTACACCTTC	CSPEDRGRNGYTF
TRBJ2-7	many	NA	TRBV4-3	14	TGCGCCAGCAGCCAAGATCCAGATAGCTACGAGCAGTACTTC	CASSQDPDSYEQYF
TRBJ1-4	NA	NA	TRBV4-2	14	TGTGCCAGCAGCCAATCCGCAGGGAGTGAAAAACTGTTTTTT	CASSQSAGSEKLFF